Presented here are 30 T cell receptor beta chains from one specimen sequenced in a study of T cells in Graves' hyperthyroidism and ophthalmopathy. Amplified TCR beta CDR3 regions derived from RNA transcripts. When the TCR CDR3 underwent first-round RT-PCR, the HTBI primer set was used. TCRdb recomputed calls from the multiplex PCR reads with MiXCR, one row per CDR3 protein. The table lists about 420,000 distinct CDR3 sequences, less than 20% of them singletons, with around 7% in the top ten. Material for sequencing was blood. These receptors all come from a woman aged 18-35 years with Graves' hyperthyroidism.

This clonotype was detected ten times or more. This CDR3 reads CAWSETGSGYTF. CDR3 nucleotides: TGTGCCTGGAGCGAGACAGGGAGTGGCTACACCTTC. The V call is TRBV30, the J call TRBJ1-2; TRBD1 aligns across 7 bases. This CDR3 has 12 amino acids. Per the germline V gene, CDR1 is GTSNPN and CDR2 is SVGIG (reference sequence). The V gene end was trimmed by 3 bases and the J gene end by 7 bases; junction bases not matched to a gene: 5. The complete variable domain, with remaining parts taken from reference TRBV30 and TRBJ1-2, reads SQTIHQWPATLVQPVGSPLSLECTVEGTSNPNLYWYRQAAGRGLQLLFYSVGIGQISSEVPQNLSASRPQDRQFILSSKKLLLSDSGFYLCAWSETGSGYTFGSGTRLTVV.

The chain employs TRBV9 and TRBJ2-7, with TRBD2 as a possible D gene (6 bases). Per the germline V gene, CDR1 is SGDLS and CDR2 is YYNGEE. The V and J ends lost 3 bases and 2 bases respectively, with 18 bases between them. This CDR3 has 16 amino acids. CDR3: CASSAGAGTIPYEQYF. In nucleotides, the CDR3 is TGTGCCAGCAGCGCCGGAGCGGGTACAATTCCCTACGAGCAGTACTTC.

V and J are TRBV27 and TRBJ2-3; 7 positions agree with TRBD1. Germline V CDR1 and CDR2: MNHEY, SMNVEV (reference sequence). The CDR3 loop spans 14 amino acids. Unmatched junction bases numbered 7, after V lost 6 bases and J lost 4 bases. This CDR3 is CASRLQGIADTQYF. CDR3 DNA: TGTGCCAGCAGATTACAGGGGATCGCAGATACGCAGTATTTT.

This clonotype was counted only a few times. The V gene is TRBV19, the J gene TRBJ1-5, with TRBD1 matching over 9 bases. Germline loops: CDR1 LNHDA, CDR2 SQIVND (reference sequence). The V gene end was trimmed by 7 bases and the J gene end by 9 bases; junction bases not matched to a gene: 25. The CDR3 has 19 residues. In nucleotides, the CDR3 is TGTGCCAGTACCCCGATAAGGGACAGGGTTTTTCGTTCGGGTAGGCCCCAGCATTTT. Translating gives CASTPIRDRVFRSGRPQHF.

V gene TRBV6-1 combines with J gene TRBJ1-6, with a possible D match to TRBD1 (5 bases). This CDR3 spans 12 amino acids. V was pared by 8 bases and J by 7 bases, with 9 bases between. The germline CDR1 and CDR2 sequences are MNHNS and SASEGT. The CDR3 nucleotides are TGTGCCAGCGGGACGGAGAATTCACCCCTCCACTTT. Protein product: CASGTENSPLHF.

There are many counts of this clonotype. V and J are TRBV20-1 and TRBJ2-7; possibly TRBD1 for D (6 bases). The ends were cut back, 1 base at V and 2 bases at J, with 15 bases in the middle. The CDR3 length is 15 residues. In germline, CDR1 is DFQATT, CDR2 SNEGSKA (reference sequence). In nucleotides, the CDR3 is TGCAGTGCTAGAGTAGCGTCTAGGGGGACCTACGAGCAGTACTTC. This translates into CSARVASRGTYEQYF.

This clonotype was observed a handful of times. CDR3 DNA sequence: TGTGCCAGCAGGCCAACTCAGGCCGGAGGCTACACCTTC. Residues: CASRPTQAGGYTF. The chain combines TRBV3-1 with TRBJ1-2; D is uncertain. The CDR3 contains 13 residues. In germline, CDR1 is LGHDT, CDR2 YNNKEL (reference sequence). V was cut by 6 bases and J by 8 bases, with 16 bases left in between.

This clonotype was seen a handful of times. The J gene is TRBJ2-3, the V gene TRBV10-3, with D perhaps given as TRBD1 or TRBD2 (5 bases each). The CDR3 contains 12 residues. Germline V CDR1 and CDR2: ENHRY, SYGVKD. V gave up 10 bases and J gave up 3 bases, with 11 bases separating them. This CDR3 reads CATREGTDTQYF. The DNA for the CDR3 is TGTGCCACCCGCGAGGGGACAGATACGCAGTATTTT.

DNA for the CDR3: TGCGCCAGCAGCCAAGGAGTGGGGCGATCGAGCAATCAGCCCCAGCATTTT. Translated, it gives CASSQGVGRSSNQPQHF. This chain joins TRBV4-1 and TRBJ1-5, with a weak D call TRBD1 (5 bases). The V end was cut by 1 base, the J end by 1 base, with 14 bases between. The CDR3 has 17 residues. Germline lookup yields CDR1 MGHRA and CDR2 YSYEKL.

In its sample, this clonotype was seen a few times. This sequence joins TRBV24-1 and TRBJ2-1; D is undetermined. Germline CDR1 and CDR2: KGHDR and SFDVKD. V dropped 3 bases and J dropped 0 bases, with 14 bases sitting between them. The length of the CDR3 is 17 residues. Here the CDR3 reads CATSDAVGVASYNEQFF. CDR3 DNA sequence: TGTGCCACCAGTGATGCCGTGGGCGTTGCCTCCTACAATGAGCAGTTCTTC.

This clonotype was recorded at least ten times. J is TRBJ2-5 and V is TRBV7-9; perhaps TRBD2 as D (6 bases). Trimming stripped 5 bases from V and 5 bases from J, with 12 bases between. The V gene's germline CDR1 is SEHNR and CDR2 FQNEAQ (reference sequence). CDR3 length equals 13 residues. The CDR3 here is CASSPRGWETQYF. The CDR3 DNA reads as TGTGCCAGCAGCCCACGGGGGTGGGAGACCCAGTACTTC. The full variable domain, rest sourced from reference TRBV7-9 and TRBJ2-5, is DTGVSQNPRHKITKRGQNVTFRCDPISEHNRLYWYRQTLGQGPEFLTYFQNEAQLEKSRLLSDRFSAERPKGSFSTLEIQRTEQGDSAMYLCASSPRGWETQYFGPGTRLLVL.

This clonotype was observed many times. V and J are TRBV7-9 and TRBJ2-4; 9 nucleotides match TRBD2. Germline values: CDR1 SEHNR, CDR2 FQNEAQ (reference sequence). Trimming at V came to 3 bases and at J to 7 bases, leaving 4 bases not matched to a gene. The CDR3 sequence is 14 residues long. The CDR3 DNA reads TGTGCCAGCAGCTTCGGGACTAGCTTGAACATTCAGTACTTC. Residues: CASSFGTSLNIQYF.

The chain is built from TRBV5-1 and TRBJ1-4; D remains unclear. The CDR3 is 13 residues long. Germline-derived CDR1 and CDR2 are SGHRS and YFSETQ. Trimming shortened V by 4 bases and J by 7 bases, and 11 bases separated the two germline ends. DNA of the CDR3: TGCGCCAGCAGCCCCCCGAGTGTTGAAAAACTGTTTTTT. Translation: CASSPPSVEKLFF.

The J gene is TRBJ2-7, the V gene TRBV4-1; the match to TRBD1 covers 10 bases. Germline V gene data show CDR1 as MGHRA and CDR2 as YSYEKL. The CDR3 sequence is 13 residues long. The V and J ends lost 5 bases and 6 bases, in that order; junction bases with no gene match: 4. The CDR3 spells CASSYRDRGEQYF. CDR3 DNA sequence: TGCGCCAGCAGCTACCGGGACAGGGGCGAGCAGTACTTC.

The J gene is TRBJ1-1, the V gene TRBV4-1; D unresolved. CDR1 and CDR2 (germline): MGHRA, YSYEKL. V lost 4 bases and J lost 1, with 19 bases in between. The CDR3 is made up of 17 amino acids. The CDR3: CASSRRRHHWGNTEAFF. The DNA for the CDR3 is TGCGCCAGCAGCCGACGGAGACACCACTGGGGGAACACTGAAGCTTTCTTT.

The J gene is TRBJ2-5, the V gene TRBV20-1; 7 nucleotides match TRBD2. The CDR3 runs to 15 residues. V was pared by 6 bases and J by 1 base, with 11 bases of the junction left unmatched. Germline CDR1 DFQATT, CDR2 SNEGSKA (reference sequence). The CDR3 is CSALLRERGQETQYF. DNA for the CDR3: TGCAGTGCCTTGCTTAGGGAGCGGGGCCAAGAGACCCAGTACTTC.

V is TRBV7-3 and J is TRBJ2-3; 14 nucleotides match TRBD2. V dropped 4 bases and J dropped 4; count of bases not matched to a gene: 10. The germline V gene has CDR1 SGHTA and CDR2 FQGTGA. This CDR3 has 18 residues. CDR3 nucleotides: TGTGCCAGCAGCTCGGGACTAGCGGGAGTAACATTTGCAGATACGCAGTATTTT. Translated: CASSSGLAGVTFADTQYF.

This clonotype was counted only a few times. The V gene is TRBV18, the J gene TRBJ1-3; no clear D. Germline assignment: CDR1 KGHSH and CDR2 LQKENI. Trimming stripped 1 base from V and 0 bases from J, with 10 bases between. This CDR3 region has 16 residues. This CDR3 is CASSPRDTSSGNTIYF. CDR3 in DNA: TGTGCCAGCTCACCACGGGATACCTCCTCTGGAAACACCATATATTTT.

This clonotype was counted at least ten times. This chain links TRBV20-1 with TRBJ2-5; a possible D gene is TRBD1 (5 bases). Germline assignment: CDR1 DFQATT and CDR2 SNEGSKA (reference sequence). The CDR3 is 13 amino acids. Between the trimmed V and J ends, which lost 1 base and 5 bases, there was a span of 11 bases. The CDR3 spells CSARGRARETQYF. Written as DNA, the CDR3 is TGCAGTGCTAGAGGCAGGGCCCGGGAGACCCAGTACTTC.

This chain links TRBV7-9 with TRBJ1-1; D is undetermined. The CDR3 spans 15 residues. V dropped 4 bases and J dropped 1 base, with 13 bases sitting between them. Germline V gene data show CDR1 as SEHNR and CDR2 as FQNEAQ (reference sequence). The chain's CDR3 is CASSSSDGPNTEAFF. The CDR3 DNA follows: TGTGCCAGCAGCTCCTCGGACGGTCCGAACACTGAAGCTTTCTTT.

This clonotype came up many times. The chain combines TRBV15 with TRBJ1-2; the D gene is possibly TRBD1 (6 bases). Germline CDR1 LNHNV, CDR2 YYDKDF (reference sequence). The CDR3 has 19 residues. V was clipped by 0 bases and J by 1 base, with 21 bases between them. CDR3 DNA: TGTGCCACCAGCAGAGATGGGGTCGAACAGGGATTCGATAACTATGGCTACACCTTC. This encodes CATSRDGVEQGFDNYGYTF.

The CDR3 protein is CASSLKRGAVWNEQFF. In DNA, the CDR3 is TGTGCCAGCAGCTTGAAGCGGGGGGCCGTTTGGAATGAGCAGTTCTTC. The J gene is TRBJ2-1, the V gene TRBV5-4, with 9 bases matching TRBD2. Losses at the gene ends were 1 base for V and 7 bases for J; bases not matched to a gene: 9. CDR1 SGHNT and CDR2 YYREEE come from the germline V gene (reference sequence). CDR3 length: 16 residues.

This clonotype occurred a few times. The J gene is TRBJ1-2, the V gene TRBV11-1; D is undetermined. The V end lost 3 bases, the J end lost 5 bases, and 10 bases lay between the germline ends. The V gene's germline CDR1 is SGHAT and CDR2 FQDESV (reference sequence). The CDR3 extends over 13 amino acids. Here the CDR3 DNA reads TGTGCCAGCAGCTTCACCAGCCGGTATGGCTACACCTTC. This sequence encodes CASSFTSRYGYTF. The full variable domain, completed using reference TRBV11-1 and TRBJ1-2, is EAEVAQSPRYKITEKSQAVAFWCDPISGHATLYWYRQILGQGPELLVQFQDESVVDDSQLPKDRFSAERLKGVDSTLKIQPAELGDSAMYLCASSFTSRYGYTFGSGTRLTVV.

This clonotype was counted many times. The chain joins TRBV7-9 to TRBJ1-1; D remains unclear. The V gene lost 6 bases and the J gene lost 5 bases, with 4 bases spanning the gap. The CDR3 length is 10 residues. Per the germline V gene, CDR1 is SEHNR and CDR2 is FQNEAQ (reference sequence). CDR3 nucleotide sequence: TGTGCCAGCAGTGAGACTGAAGCTTTCTTT. This gives the protein CASSETEAFF.

This clonotype was seen a handful of times. The chain uses TRBV6-1 and TRBJ2-1; D gene ambiguous. The CDR3 runs 14 residues. V shed 6 bases and J shed 6 bases, with 15 bases lying between them. Germline V gene data show CDR1 as MNHNS and CDR2 as SASEGT. The chain's CDR3 is CASRGSWSINEQFF. The CDR3 DNA reads TGTGCCAGCAGGGGTAGCTGGTCCATCAATGAGCAGTTCTTC.

This clonotype was seen many times. V and J are TRBV20-1 and TRBJ2-1, with D perhaps given as TRBD1 or TRBD2 (6 bases each). V dropped 5 bases and J dropped 9 bases, with 20 bases sitting between them. This CDR3 region has 14 residues. Germline V gives CDR1 DFQATT, CDR2 SNEGSKA (reference sequence). CDR3 coding DNA: TGCAGTGCTGGAGGGGGTGTCGGGATAGGTGAGCAGTTCTTC. Residues: CSAGGGVGIGEQFF.

The sample holds many counts of this clonotype. CDR3 loop: CASSRNPIGEQYF. The CDR3 coding sequence is TGTGCCAGCAGCCGAAACCCGATCGGCGAGCAGTACTTC. The chain couples TRBV3-1 to TRBJ2-7; D unclear. This CDR3 comprises 13 residues. CDR1 is LGHDT and CDR2 is YNNKEL in the germline V gene (reference sequence). V lost 4 bases and J 6 bases, leaving 13 bases between the germline ends.

The chain links TRBV12-3 or TRBV12-4 to TRBJ1-4; TRBD1 aligns across 8 bases. Trimming cost V 2 bases and J 7 bases; bases outside gene matches: 0. The CDR3 loop spans 13 amino acids. The DNA of the CDR3 is TGTGCCAGCAGTTTACAGGGGGCTGAAAAACTGTTTTTT. Translating it yields CASSLQGAEKLFF.

This clonotype has more than one count but fewer than ten. The chain employs TRBV7-6 and TRBJ1-2, with D perhaps matching TRBD1 (6 bases). CDR1 and CDR2 (germline): SGHVS, FNYEAQ. Trimming removed 0 bases from V and 5 bases from J, with 13 bases in between. The CDR3 has 15 residues. CDR3 sequence (DNA): TGTGCCAGCAGCTTAGCGGGGGGGCTTGGGTATGGCTACACCTTC. Encoded protein: CASSLAGGLGYGYTF.

In this sample, this clonotype turned up many times. The chain couples TRBV6-1 to TRBJ2-7, with 10 bases lining up with TRBD2. The germline V gene encodes CDR1 MNHNS and CDR2 SASEGT. The J segment lost 7 bases and the V segment lost 6 bases, leaving 6 bases of the junction unmatched. This CDR3 has 13 amino acids. The CDR3 spells CASSTTSGREQYF. CDR3 nucleotides: TGTGCCAGCAGCACGACTAGCGGGCGGGAGCAGTACTTC.